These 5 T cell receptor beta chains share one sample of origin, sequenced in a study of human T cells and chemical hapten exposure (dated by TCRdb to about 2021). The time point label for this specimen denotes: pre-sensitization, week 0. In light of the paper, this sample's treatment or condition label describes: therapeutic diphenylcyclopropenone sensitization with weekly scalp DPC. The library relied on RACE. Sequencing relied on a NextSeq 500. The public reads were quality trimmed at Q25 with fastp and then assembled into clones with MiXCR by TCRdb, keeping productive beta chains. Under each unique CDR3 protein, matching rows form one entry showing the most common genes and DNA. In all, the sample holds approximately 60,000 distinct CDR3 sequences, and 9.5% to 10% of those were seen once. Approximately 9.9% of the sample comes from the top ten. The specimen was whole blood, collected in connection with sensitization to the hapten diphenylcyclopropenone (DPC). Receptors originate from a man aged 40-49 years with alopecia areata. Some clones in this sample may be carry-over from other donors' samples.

The CDR3 DNA sequence: TGTGCCAGCAGCTTGGTGCTAGCGGGAGGCAGGTTTCACAATGAGCAGTTCTTC. Translation: CASSLVLAGGRFHNEQFF. The chain is built from TRBV5-4 and TRBJ2-1, with TRBD2 matching over 11 bases. V gave up 0 bases and J gave up 5 bases; unmatched junction bases: 10. Per the germline V gene, CDR1 is SGHNT and CDR2 is YYREEE (reference sequence). CDR3 length equals 18 residues.

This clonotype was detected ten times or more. CDR3 sequence reads: CASSKGVIGEGYEQYF. For the CDR3, the DNA is TGTGCCAGCAGCAAAGGAGTGATCGGGGAGGGATACGAGCAGTACTTC. V and J are TRBV21-1 and TRBJ2-7; TRBD2 is the table's D call and was not checked against the DNA. TRBV21-1 is an annotated pseudogene. The CDR3 loop spans 16 amino acids.

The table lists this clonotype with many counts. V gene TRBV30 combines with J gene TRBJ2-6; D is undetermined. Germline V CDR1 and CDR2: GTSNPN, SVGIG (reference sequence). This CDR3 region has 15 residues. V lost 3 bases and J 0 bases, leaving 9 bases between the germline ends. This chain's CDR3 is CAWRPSGSGANVLTF. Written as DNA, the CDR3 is TGTGCCTGGAGACCCTCAGGCTCTGGGGCCAACGTCCTGACTTTC.

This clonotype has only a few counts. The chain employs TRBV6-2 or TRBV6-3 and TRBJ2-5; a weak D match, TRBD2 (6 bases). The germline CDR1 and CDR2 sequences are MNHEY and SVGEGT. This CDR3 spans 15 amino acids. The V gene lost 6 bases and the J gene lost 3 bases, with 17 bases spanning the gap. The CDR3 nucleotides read TGTGCCAGCAGCCATGCGGGAAATTGGGAAGAGACCCAGTACTTC. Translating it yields CASSHAGNWEETQYF.

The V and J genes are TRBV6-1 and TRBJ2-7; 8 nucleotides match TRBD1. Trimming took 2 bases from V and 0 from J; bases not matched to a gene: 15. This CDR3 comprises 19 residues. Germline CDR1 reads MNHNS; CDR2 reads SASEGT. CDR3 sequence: CASSERNRGLSESSYEQYF. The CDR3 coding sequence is TGTGCCAGCAGTGAACGGAACAGGGGGTTGTCGGAGAGCTCCTACGAGCAGTACTTC.